This TCR beta chain was captured in a study of T cells after yellow fever vaccination. Overall study: It was SMART-Seq v4 Ultra Low Input that prepared the fractions with low cell numbers. Whole-study findings and limits: Among primary-vaccination clones, most reappeared after the booster, at almost 98% for CD4 and approximately 90% for CD8. Some clonotypes were seen in both the CD4 and the CD8 compartments. These made up a small share and likely arose from convergent recombination.

By 5'RACE template switching, TCR cDNA was produced, with a universal primer site and UMIs added in the process. TCRdb fed the 5' RACE reads into MiXCR, producing one record per CDR3 protein. The table lists about 300,000 distinct CDR3 sequences, approximately 8% of them singletons. Per germline, CDR1 SNHLY and CDR2 FYNNEI. This CDR3 has 11 residues. V was cut by 3 bases and J by 9 bases, with 5 bases left in between. This clonotype was counted a few times. Its antigen is still unknown. V usage is TRBV2 and J usage is TRBJ2-2; D not resolved. Here the sequenced sample was CD4+ T cells sorted from PBMCs, taken 5 days after the yellow fever booster vaccination. The sequence came from a man between 18 and 35 years old who received the YFV17D yellow fever vaccine. CDR3 residues: CASSDYRELFF. In DNA form, the CDR3 reads TGTGCCAGCAGTGATTACAGGGAGCTGTTTTTT.